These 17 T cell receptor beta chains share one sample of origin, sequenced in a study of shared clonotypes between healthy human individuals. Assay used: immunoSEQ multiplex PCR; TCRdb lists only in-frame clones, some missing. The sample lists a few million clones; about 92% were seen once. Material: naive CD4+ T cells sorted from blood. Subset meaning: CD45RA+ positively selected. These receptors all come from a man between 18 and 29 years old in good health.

The CDR3, as DNA: TGTGCCTGGAATGAGGGTTACTATGGCTACACCTTC. Translation: CAWNEGYYGYTF. This sequence joins TRBV30 and TRBJ1-2, with D hard to call. V was pared by 4 bases and J by 3 bases, with 9 bases between. CDR1 GTSNPN and CDR2 SVGIG come from the germline V gene (reference sequence). There are 12 residues in the CDR3.

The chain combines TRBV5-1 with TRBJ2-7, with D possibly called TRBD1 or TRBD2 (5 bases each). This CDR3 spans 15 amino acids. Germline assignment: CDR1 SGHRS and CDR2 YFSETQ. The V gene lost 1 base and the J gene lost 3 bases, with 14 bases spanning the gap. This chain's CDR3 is CASSLSGDPGYEQYF. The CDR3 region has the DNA TGCGCCAGCAGCTTGTCTGGGGACCCCGGCTACGAGCAGTACTTC. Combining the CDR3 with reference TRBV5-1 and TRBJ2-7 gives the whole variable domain KAGVTQTPRYLIKTRGQQVTLSCSPISGHRSVSWYQQTPGQGLQFLFEYFSETQRNKGNFPGRFSGRQFSNSRSEMNVSTLELGDSALYLCASSLSGDPGYEQYFGPGTRLTVT.

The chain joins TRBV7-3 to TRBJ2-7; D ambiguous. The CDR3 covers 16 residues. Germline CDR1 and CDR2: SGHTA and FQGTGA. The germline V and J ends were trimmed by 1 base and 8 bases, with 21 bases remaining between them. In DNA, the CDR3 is TGTGCCAGCAGCTTAATCTACCAGGAATCTTTGGATCAGCAGTACTTC. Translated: CASSLIYQESLDQQYF.

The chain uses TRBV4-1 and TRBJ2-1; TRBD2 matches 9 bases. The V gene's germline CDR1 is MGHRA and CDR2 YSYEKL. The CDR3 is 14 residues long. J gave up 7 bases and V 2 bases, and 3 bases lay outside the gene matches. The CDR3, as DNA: TGCGCCAGCAGCCAACCCCTAGCGGGGAATGAGCAGTTCTTC. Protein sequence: CASSQPLAGNEQFF.

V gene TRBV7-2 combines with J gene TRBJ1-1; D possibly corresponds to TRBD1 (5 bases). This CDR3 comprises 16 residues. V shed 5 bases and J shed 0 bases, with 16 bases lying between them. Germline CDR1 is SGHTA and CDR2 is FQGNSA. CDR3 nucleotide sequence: TGTGCCAGCAGCCTAGACAGTCGGCCTTTGAACACTGAAGCTTTCTTT. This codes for CASSLDSRPLNTEAFF.

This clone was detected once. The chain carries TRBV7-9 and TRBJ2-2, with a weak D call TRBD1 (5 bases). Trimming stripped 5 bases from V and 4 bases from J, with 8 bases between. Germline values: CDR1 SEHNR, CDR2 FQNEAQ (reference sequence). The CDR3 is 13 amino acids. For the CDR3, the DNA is TGTGCCAGCAGCGCTCAGGGCACCGGGGAGCTGTTTTTT. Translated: CASSAQGTGELFF.

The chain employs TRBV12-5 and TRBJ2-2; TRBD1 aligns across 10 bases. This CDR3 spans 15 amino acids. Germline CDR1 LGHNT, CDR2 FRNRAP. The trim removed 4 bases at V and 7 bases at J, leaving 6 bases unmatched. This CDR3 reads CASGWGQGLSGELFF. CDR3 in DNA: TGTGCTAGTGGTTGGGGACAGGGGTTGAGCGGGGAGCTGTTTTTT.

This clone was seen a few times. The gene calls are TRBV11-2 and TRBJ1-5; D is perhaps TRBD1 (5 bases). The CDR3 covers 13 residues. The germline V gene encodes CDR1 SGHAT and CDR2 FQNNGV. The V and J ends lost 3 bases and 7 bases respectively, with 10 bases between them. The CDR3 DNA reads TGTGCCAGCAGCTTTGGGGAGGGGCAGCCCCAGCATTTT. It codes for CASSFGEGQPQHF.

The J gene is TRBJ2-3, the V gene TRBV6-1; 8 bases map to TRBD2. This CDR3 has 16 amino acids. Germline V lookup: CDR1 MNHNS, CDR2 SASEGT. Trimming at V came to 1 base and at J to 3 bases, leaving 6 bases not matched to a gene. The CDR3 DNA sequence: TGTGCCAGCAGTGAAGTAGCGGGAAGAGCTACAGATACGCAGTATTTT. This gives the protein CASSEVAGRATDTQYF.

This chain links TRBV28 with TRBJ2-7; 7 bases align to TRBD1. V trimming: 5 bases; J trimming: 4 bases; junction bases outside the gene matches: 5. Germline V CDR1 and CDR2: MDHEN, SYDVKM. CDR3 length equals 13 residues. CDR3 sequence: CASSLDREYEQYF. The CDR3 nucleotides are TGTGCCAGCAGTCTCGACAGGGAATACGAGCAGTACTTC.

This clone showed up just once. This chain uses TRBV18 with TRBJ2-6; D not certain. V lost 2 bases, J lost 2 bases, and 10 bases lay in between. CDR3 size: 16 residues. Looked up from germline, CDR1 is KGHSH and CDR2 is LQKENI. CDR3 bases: TGTGCCAGCTCACCAAGTGCGACGACTGGGGCCAACGTCCTGACTTTC. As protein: CASSPSATTGANVLTF.

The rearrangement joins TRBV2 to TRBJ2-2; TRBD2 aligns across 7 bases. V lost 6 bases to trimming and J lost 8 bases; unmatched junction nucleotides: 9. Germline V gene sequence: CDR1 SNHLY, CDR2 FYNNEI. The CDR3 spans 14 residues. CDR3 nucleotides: TGTGCCAGCAGCCAAACTAGCGAGCGGGGGGAGCTGTTTTTT. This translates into CASSQTSERGELFF. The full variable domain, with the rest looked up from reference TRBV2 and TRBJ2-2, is EPEVTQTPSHQVTQMGQEVILRCVPISNHLYFYWYRQILGQKVEFLVSFYNNEISEKSEIFDDQFSVERPDGSNFTLKIRSTKLEDSAMYFCASSQTSERGELFFGEGSRLTVL.

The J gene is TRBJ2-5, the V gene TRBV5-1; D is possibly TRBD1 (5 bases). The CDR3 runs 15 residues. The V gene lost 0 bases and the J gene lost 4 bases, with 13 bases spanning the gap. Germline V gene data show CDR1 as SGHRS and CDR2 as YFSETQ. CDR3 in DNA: TGCGCCAGCAGCTTGGAACAGGCCAGCAGAGAGACCCAGTACTTC. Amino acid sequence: CASSLEQASRETQYF.

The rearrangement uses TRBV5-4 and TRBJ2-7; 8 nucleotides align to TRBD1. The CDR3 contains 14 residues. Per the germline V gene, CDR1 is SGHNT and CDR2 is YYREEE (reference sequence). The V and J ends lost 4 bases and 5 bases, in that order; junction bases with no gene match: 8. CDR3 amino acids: CASSRRGHLDEQYF. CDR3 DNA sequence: TGTGCCAGCAGCCGCAGGGGGCACTTGGACGAGCAGTACTTC.

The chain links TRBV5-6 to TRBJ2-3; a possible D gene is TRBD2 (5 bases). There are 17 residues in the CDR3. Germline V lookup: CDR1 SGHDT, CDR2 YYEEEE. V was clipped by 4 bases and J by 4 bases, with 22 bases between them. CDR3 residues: CASSPSGASYGADTQYF. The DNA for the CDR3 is TGTGCCAGCAGCCCATCAGGAGCTAGCTATGGAGCAGATACGCAGTATTTT.

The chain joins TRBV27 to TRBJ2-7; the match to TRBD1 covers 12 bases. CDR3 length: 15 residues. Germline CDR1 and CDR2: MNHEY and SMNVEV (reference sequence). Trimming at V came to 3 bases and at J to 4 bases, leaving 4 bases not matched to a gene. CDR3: CASSLGTGGLYEQYF. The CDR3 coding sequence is TGTGCCAGCAGTTTGGGGACAGGGGGCTTATACGAGCAGTACTTC.

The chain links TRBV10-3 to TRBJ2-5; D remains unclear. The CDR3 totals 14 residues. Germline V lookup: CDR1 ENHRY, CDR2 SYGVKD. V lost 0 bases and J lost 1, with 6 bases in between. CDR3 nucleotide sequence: TGTGCCATCAGTGAGTCTGACATCCAAGAGACCCAGTACTTC. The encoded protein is CAISESDIQETQYF.